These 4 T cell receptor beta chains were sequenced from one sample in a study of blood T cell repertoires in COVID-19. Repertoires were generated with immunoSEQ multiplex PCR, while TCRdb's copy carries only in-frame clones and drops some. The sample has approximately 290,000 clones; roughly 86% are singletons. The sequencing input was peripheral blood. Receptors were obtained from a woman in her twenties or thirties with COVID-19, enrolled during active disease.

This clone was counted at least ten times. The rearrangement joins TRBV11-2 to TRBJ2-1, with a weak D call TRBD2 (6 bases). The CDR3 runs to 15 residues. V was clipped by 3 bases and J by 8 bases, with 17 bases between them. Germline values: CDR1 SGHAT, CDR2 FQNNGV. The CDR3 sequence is CASSFTASAGDEQFF. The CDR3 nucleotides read TGTGCCAGCAGCTTTACAGCATCAGCGGGCGATGAGCAGTTCTTC.

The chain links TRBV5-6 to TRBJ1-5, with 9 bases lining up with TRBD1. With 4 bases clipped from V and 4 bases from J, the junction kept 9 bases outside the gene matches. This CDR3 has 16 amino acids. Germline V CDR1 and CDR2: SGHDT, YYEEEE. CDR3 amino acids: CASSPWTGAGNQPQHF. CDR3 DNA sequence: TGTGCCAGCAGCCCTTGGACAGGGGCGGGAAATCAGCCCCAGCATTTT.

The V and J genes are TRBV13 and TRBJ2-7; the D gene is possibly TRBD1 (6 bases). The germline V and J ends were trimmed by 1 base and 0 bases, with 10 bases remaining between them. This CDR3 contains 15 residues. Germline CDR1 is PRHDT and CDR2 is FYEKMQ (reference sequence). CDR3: CASSLAGANSYEQYF. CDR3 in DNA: TGTGCCAGCAGCTTAGCAGGGGCCAACTCCTACGAGCAGTACTTC.

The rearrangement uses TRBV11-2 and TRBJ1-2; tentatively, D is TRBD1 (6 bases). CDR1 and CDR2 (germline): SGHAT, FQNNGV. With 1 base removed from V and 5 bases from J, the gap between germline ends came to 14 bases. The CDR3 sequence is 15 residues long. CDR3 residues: CASSLVTGPRYGYTF. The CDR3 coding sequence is TGTGCCAGCAGCTTAGTAACAGGGCCGAGGTATGGCTACACCTTC.